Sequencing of this TCR beta chain was carried out in a study of CD8+CD57+ T cells in acquired aplastic anemia (dated by TCRdb to about 2018). As for the study more broadly: A mean of about 3.2 ug of DNA, ranging from roughly 0.2 to 27.4 ug, was extracted from sorted CD4+ and CD8+ cells.

Paper-wide results and their limitations: Around 28 CD8+ CDR3 sequences were found to be shared between patients and controls, but these sequences appeared to be highly expressed in patients and within the immunodominant clones of the patients. Between patients and healthy controls, no significant difference in CD8+ Simpson's diversity was found (P=0.060).

Genomic DNA served as template for TCR beta VDJ combination and CDR3 sequence profiling. TCR repertoire sequencing was run on an Illumina HiSeq 2000. On the authors' methods: TRBV/TRBJ rearrangement plots, CDR3 size and DJ length profiles, and Simpson's diversity index were used to evaluate the repertoires. The most abundant DNA sequence in the deep sequencing data was defined as the immunodominant clone. CDR3 amino acid sequences were checked for sharing across subjects and were also compared against the VDJdb database and published repertoires. Starting from the raw public reads, TCRdb applied fastp trimming at Q25, assembled clones with MiXCR and retained in-frame beta chains. Identical CDR3 proteins give one entry, which carries the most common genes and DNA. V and J calls and clone size were set by TCRdb, not the authors. The sample includes 250,000 to 350,000 distinct CDR3 sequences, with approximately 56% observed a single time. Less than 10% of the sample is in the top ten clones.

Trimming removed 6 bases from V and 4 bases from J; the gene matches leave 9 bases unexplained. The germline V gene supplies CDR1 SNHLY and CDR2 FYNNEI. The CDR3 numbers 16 residues from cysteine through phenylalanine. The only DNA kept is the CDR3, 48 bases in frame from the first base. In this study, sorted CD4+ and CD8+ T cells from the blood of healthy subjects and of severe aplastic anemia patients had their TCR repertoires deep-sequenced. Ficoll-Paque density gradient centrifugation was used to isolate peripheral blood mononuclear cells. Before DNA extraction, CD4+ and CD8+ T cells were sorted by FACS or by magnetic beads. Worth noting for this clonotype: Its specific antigen is unknown. No clone much larger than this one lies a single base away; base qualities are absent.

The sequence was collected from a human donor with severe aplastic anemia or a healthy control (not recorded which). The chain links TRBV2 with TRBJ2-2, and 9 junctional nucleotides match TRBD1. The material sequenced was sorted CD4+, CD8+, or CD8+CD57+ T cells (not recorded which) from PBMCs. CDR3 reads: CASSLSPDRGTGELFF. The sequenced DNA is TGTGCCAGCAGCCTATCCCCGGACAGGGGCACCGGGGAGCTGTTTTTT.